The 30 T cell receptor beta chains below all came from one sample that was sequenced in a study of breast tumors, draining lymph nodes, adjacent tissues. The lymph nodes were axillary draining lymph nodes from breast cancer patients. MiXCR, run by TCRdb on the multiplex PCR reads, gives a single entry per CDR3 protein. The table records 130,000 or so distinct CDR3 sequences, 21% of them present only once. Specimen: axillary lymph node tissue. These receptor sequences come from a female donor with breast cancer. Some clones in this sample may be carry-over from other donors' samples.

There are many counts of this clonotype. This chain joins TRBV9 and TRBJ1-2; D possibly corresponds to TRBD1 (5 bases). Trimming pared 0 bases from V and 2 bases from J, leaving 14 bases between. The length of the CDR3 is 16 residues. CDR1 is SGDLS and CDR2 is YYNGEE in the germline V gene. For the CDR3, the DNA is TGTGCCAGCAGCGTAGTGCTAACAGGACGGAACTATGGCTACACCTTC. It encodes CASSVVLTGRNYGYTF.

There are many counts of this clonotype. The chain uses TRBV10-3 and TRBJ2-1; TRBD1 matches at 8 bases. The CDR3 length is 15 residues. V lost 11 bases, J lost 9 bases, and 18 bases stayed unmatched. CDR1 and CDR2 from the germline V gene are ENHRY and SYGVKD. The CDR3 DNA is TGTGCCCCCCTCCCCTCGGGACAGGAGCAGGGTGAGCAGTTCTTC. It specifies CAPLPSGQEQGEQFF.

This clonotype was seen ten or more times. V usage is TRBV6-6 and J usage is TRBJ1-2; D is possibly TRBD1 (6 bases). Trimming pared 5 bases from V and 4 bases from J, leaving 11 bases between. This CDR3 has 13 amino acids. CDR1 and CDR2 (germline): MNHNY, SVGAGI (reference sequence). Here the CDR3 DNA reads TGTGCCAGCAGTCGCGGACAGACCTATGGCTACACCTTC. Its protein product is CASSRGQTYGYTF.

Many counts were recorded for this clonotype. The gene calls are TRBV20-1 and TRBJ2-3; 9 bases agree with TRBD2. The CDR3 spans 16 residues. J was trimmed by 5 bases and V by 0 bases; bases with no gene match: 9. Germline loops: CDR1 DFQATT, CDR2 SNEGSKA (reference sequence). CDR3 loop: CSARDSYSGSVDTQYF. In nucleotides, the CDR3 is TGCAGTGCTAGAGATTCGTATAGCGGGAGTGTAGATACGCAGTATTTT.

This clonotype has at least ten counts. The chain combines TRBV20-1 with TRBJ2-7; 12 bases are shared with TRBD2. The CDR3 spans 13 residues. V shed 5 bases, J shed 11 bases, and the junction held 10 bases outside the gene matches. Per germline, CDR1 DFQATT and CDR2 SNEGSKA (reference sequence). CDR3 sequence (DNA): TGCAGTGCTCCGACTAGCGGGGGAGGGGTGGAGTACTTC. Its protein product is CSAPTSGGGVEYF.

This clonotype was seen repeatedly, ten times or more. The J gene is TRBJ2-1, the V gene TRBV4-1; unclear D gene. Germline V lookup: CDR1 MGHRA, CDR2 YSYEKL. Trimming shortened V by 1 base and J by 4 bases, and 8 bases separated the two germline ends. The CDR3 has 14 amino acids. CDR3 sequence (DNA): TGCGCCAGCAGCCAAGTAGTAGGGTACAATGAGCAGTTCTTC. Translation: CASSQVVGYNEQFF.

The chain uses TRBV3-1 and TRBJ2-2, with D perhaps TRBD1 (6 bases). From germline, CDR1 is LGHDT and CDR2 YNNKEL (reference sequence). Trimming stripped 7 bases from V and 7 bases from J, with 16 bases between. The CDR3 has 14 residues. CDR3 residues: CASTLGQGLGELFF. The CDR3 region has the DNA TGTGCCAGCACACTAGGCCAGGGGCTCGGGGAGCTGTTTTTT.

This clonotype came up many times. The CDR3 bases are TGCAGTGCTACGGACAGGGACTACGAGCAGTACTTC. It codes for CSATDRDYEQYF. The chain employs TRBV20-1 and TRBJ2-7; the match to TRBD1 covers 8 bases. With 4 bases clipped from V and 3 bases from J, the junction kept 2 bases outside the gene matches. The CDR3 is made up of 12 amino acids. CDR1 is DFQATT, CDR2 SNEGSKA, per germline (reference sequence).

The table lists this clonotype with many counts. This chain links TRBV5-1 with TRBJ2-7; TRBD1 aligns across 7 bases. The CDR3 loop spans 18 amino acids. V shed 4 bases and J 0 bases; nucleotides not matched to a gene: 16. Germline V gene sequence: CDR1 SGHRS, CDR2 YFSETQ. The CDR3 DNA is TGCGCCAGCAGCAAAAACCGACAGGGAGCCTCAGGCTCCTACGAGCAGTACTTC. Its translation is CASSKNRQGASGSYEQYF.

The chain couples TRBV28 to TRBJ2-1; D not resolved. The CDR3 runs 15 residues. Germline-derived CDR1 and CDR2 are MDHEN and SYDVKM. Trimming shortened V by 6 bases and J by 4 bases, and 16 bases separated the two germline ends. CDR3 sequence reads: CASRLVDTQYNEQFF. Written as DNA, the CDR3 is TGTGCCAGCAGGCTGGTTGACACCCAATACAATGAGCAGTTCTTC. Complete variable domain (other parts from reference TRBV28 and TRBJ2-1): DVKVTQSSRYLVKRTGEKVFLECVQDMDHENMFWYRQDPGLGLRLIYFSYDVKMKEKGDIPEGYSVSREKKERFSLILESASTNQTSMYLCASRLVDTQYNEQFFGPGTRLTVL.

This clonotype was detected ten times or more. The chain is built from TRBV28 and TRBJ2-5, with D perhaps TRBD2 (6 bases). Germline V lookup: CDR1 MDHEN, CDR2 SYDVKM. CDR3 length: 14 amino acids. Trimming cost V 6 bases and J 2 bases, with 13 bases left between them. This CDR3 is CASSLGTFQETQYF. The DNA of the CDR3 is TGTGCCAGCAGCCTCGGGACTTTTCAAGAGACCCAGTACTTC.

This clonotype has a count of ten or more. The CDR3 sequence: CATSDPGLAKKRQFF. The DNA for the CDR3 is TGTGCCACCAGTGATCCGGGACTAGCAAAGAAAAGGCAGTTCTTC. The V and J genes are TRBV24-1 and TRBJ2-1; 9 bases map to TRBD2. Germline V gene data show CDR1 as KGHDR and CDR2 as SFDVKD. V was pared by 3 bases and J by 12 bases, with 11 bases of the junction left unmatched. This CDR3 region has 15 residues.

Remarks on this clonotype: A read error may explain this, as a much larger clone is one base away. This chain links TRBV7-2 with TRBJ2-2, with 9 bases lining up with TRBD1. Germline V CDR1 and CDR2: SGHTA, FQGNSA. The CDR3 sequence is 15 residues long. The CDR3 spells CASSLGQGDTGEPFF. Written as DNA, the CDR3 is TGTGCCAGCAGCTTAGGACAGGGGGACACCGGGGAGCCGTTTTTT. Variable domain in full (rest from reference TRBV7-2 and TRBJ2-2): GAGVSQSPSNKVTEKGKDVELRCDPISGHTALYWYRQSLGQGLEFLIYFQGNSAPDKSGLPSDRFSAERTGGSVSTLTIQRTQQEDSAVYLCASSLGQGDTGEPFFGEGSRLTVL.

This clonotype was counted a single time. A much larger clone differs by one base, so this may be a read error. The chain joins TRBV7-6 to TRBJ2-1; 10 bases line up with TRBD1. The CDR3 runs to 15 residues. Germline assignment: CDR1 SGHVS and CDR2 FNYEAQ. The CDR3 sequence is CASSRTGGSYNGQFF. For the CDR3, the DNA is TGTGCCAGCAGCCGGACAGGGGGTTCCTACAATGGGCAGTTCTTC.

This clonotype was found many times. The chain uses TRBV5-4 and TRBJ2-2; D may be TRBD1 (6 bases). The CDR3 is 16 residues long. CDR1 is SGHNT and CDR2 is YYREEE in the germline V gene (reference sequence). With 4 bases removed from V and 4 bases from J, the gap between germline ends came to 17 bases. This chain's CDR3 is CASSRVTGFATGELFF. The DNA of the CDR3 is TGTGCCAGCAGCCGGGTTACAGGGTTCGCCACCGGGGAGCTGTTTTTT.

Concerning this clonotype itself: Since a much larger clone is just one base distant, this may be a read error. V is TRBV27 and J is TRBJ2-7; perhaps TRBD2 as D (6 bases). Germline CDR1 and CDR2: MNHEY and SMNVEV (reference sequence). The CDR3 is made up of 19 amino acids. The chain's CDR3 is CASSLIYDRGGVINYGQYF. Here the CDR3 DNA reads TGTGCCAGCAGTTTGATATACGATCGAGGAGGGGTGATAAACTACGGGCAGTACTTC.

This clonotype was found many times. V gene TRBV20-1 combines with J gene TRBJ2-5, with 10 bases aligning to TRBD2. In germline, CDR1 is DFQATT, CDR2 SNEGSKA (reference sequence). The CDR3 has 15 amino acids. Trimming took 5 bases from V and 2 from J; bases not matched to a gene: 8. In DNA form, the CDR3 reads TGCAGTGCTCCCAGGACTAGCGGAGCACAAGAGACCCAGTACTTC. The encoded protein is CSAPRTSGAQETQYF.

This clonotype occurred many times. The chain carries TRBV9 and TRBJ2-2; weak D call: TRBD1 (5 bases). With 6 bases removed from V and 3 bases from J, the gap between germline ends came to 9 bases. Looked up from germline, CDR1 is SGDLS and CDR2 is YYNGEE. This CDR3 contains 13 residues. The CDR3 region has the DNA TGTGCCAGCACCATAGGGGACACCGGGGAGCTGTTTTTT. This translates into CASTIGDTGELFF.

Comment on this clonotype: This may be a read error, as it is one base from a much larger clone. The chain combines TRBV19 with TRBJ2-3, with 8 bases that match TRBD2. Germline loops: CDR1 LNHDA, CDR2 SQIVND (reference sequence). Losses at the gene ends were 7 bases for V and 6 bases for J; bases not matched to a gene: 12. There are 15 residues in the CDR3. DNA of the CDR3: TGTGCCAGTACCCGCTCCGCGGGAGGCGGGGATACGCAGTATTTT. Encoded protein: CASTRSAGGGDTQYF.

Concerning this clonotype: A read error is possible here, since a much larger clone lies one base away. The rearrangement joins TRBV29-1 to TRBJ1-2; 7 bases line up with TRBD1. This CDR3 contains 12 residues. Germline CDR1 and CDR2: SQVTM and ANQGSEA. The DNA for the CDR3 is TGCGGCGAGTACAGGGGAGGCGACGGCTACACCTTC. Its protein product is CGEYRGGDGYTF.

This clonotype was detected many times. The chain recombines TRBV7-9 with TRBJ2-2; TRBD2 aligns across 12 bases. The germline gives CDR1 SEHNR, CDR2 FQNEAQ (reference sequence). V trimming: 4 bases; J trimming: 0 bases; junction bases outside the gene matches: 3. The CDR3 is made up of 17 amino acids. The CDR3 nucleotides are TGTGCCAGCAGCTCGACTAGCGGGAGAACGAACACCGGGGAGCTGTTTTTT. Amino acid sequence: CASSSTSGRTNTGELFF.

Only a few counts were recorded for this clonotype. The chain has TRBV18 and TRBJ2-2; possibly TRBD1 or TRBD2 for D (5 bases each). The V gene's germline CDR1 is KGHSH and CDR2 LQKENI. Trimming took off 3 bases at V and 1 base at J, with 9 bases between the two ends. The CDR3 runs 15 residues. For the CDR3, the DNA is TGTGCCAGCTCACCGGGACGCCTGAACACCGGGGAGCTGTTTTTT. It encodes CASSPGRLNTGELFF.

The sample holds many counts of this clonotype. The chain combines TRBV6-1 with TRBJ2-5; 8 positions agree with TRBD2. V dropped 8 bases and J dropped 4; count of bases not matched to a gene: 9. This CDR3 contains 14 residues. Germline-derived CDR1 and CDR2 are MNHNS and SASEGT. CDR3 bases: TGTGCCAGCTACGTGACTAGCGTTGGAGAGACCCAGTACTTC. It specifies CASYVTSVGETQYF.

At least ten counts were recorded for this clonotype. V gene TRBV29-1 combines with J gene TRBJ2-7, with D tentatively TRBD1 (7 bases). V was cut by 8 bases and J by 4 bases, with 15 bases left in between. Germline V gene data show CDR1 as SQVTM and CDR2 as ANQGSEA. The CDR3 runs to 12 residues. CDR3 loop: CSFVAGGYEQYF. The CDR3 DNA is TGCAGCTTCGTGGCAGGGGGGTACGAGCAGTACTTC.

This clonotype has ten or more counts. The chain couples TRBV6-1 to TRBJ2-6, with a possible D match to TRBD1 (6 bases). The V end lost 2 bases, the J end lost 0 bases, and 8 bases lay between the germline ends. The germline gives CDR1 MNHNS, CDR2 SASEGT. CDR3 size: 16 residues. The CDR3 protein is CASSELQGSGANVLTF. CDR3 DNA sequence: TGTGCCAGCAGTGAACTACAGGGCTCTGGGGCCAACGTCCTGACTTTC.

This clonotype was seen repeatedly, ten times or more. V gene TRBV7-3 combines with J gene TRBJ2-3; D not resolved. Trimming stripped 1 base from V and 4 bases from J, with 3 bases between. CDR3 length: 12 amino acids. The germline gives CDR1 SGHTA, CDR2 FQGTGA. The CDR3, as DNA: TGTGCCAGCAGCTTAAATGCAGATACGCAGTATTTT. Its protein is CASSLNADTQYF.

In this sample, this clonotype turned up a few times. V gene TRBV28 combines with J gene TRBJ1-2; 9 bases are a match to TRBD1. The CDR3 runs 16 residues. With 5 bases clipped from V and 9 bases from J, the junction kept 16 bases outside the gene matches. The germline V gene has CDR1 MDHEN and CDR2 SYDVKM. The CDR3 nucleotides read TGTGCCAGCAGTCCCCCCGGGACAGGGCGATTTGATCGCTACACCTTC. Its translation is CASSPPGTGRFDRYTF.

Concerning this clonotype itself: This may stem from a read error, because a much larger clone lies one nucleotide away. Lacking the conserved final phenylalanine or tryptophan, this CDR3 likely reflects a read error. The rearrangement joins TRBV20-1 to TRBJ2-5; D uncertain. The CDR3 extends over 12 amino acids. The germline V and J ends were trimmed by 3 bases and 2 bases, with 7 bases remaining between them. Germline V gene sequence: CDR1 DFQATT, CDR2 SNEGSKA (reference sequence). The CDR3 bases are TGCAGTGCTAGTATGGGGCAAGAGACCCAGTACTCC. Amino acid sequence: CSASMGQETQYS.

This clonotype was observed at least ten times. CDR3 in DNA: TGTGCCAGCAGTTGGTCTGGACAGGGGGCTTACGAGCAGTACTTC. Its protein product is CASSWSGQGAYEQYF. The V gene is TRBV27, the J gene TRBJ2-7, with 11 bases that match TRBD1. This CDR3 spans 15 amino acids. Germline V gene data show CDR1 as MNHEY and CDR2 as SMNVEV (reference sequence). Unmatched junction bases numbered 6, after V lost 4 bases and J lost 4 bases.

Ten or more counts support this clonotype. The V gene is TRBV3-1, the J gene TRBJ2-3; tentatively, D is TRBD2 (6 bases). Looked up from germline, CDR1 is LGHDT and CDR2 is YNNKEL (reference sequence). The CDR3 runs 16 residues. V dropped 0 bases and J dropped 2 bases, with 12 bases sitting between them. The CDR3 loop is CASSQDGGLYTDTQYF. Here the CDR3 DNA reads TGTGCCAGCAGCCAAGACGGCGGACTATACACAGATACGCAGTATTTT.